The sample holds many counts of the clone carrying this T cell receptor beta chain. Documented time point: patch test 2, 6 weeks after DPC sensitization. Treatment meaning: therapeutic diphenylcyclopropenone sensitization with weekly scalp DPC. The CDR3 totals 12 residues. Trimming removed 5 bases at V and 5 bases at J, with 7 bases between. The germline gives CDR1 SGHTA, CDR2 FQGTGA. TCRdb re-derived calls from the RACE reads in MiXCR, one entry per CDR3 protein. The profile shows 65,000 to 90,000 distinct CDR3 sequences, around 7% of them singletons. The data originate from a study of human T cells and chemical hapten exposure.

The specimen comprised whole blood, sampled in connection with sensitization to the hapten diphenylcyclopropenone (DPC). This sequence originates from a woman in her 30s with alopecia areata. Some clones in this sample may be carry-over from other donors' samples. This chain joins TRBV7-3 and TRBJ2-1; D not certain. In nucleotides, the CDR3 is TGTGCCAGCAGCCCAGCCAACAATGAGCAGTTCTTC. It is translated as CASSPANNEQFF.